The clone carrying this T cell receptor (beta chain) was seen a few times. What it recognizes is unknown. This sample is drawn from a study of beta chain features in type 1 diabetes. Study results and caveats: Shortening that was moderate but significant affected the TCRB CDR3s of Type 1 diabetes patients in all four CD4+ subsets. Fewer insertions but more deletions were seen at VDJ junctions in type 1 diabetes patients.

What was sequenced were expressed TCRB transcripts, since all of the isolated RNA had been reverse transcribed. Repertoires were generated with immunoSEQ multiplex PCR, while TCRdb's copy carries only in-frame clones and drops some. The data contain some 160,000 clones, around 8.6% of them seen just once; the ten biggest clones take up 0.54%. Germline values: CDR1 SGHDN, CDR2 FVKESK. The CDR3 contains 12 residues. Trimming took 6 bases from V and 4 from J, leaving 9 bases between them. Sequenced input: central memory CD4+ T cells from blood. This chain joins TRBV14 and TRBJ1-1; D remains unclear. The receptor was derived from a woman between 18 and 30 years old with type 1 diabetes. The CDR3 region has the DNA TGTGCCAGCAGGCGGATGGGCACTGAAGCTTTCTTT. Its translation: CASRRMGTEAFF.